This record covers a single TCR beta chain. No cognate antigen has been identified for it. Base-call qualities are not available, and no considerably larger clone is one nucleotide away. The sample is drawn from a study of T-cell memory formation after mild COVID-19 (dated by TCRdb to the early 2020s). General notes on the study: Most TCR sequence clusters were specific to one of the two donors. In a couple of donors, T-cell clones that expanded and contracted after mild COVID-19 were followed by sequencing TCRalpha and TCRbeta repertoires longitudinally. Two young, previously healthy adult volunteers made up the cohort, one male and one female. The paper's findings and limits, for the study overall: Contracting CD4+ clones appeared mostly in the CM and EM memory subsets, whereas CD8+ clones were enriched in EMRA. Some responding clones were detected in pre-infection memory, which suggested that pre-existing cross-reactive memory T cells had joined the SARS-CoV-2 response. The study covered only a couple of mild cases, and larger cohorts including severe cases with pre-infection samples were considered necessary. Balanced CD4/CD8 phenotypes were observed for clones contracting from day 15 to 85, whereas a bias towards CD4+ was observed for a second wave of clones expanding from day 15 to 37. SARS-CoV-2 specificity was not confirmed for the second-wave clones peaking on day 37.

Ficoll-Paque density gradient centrifugation was used to isolate PBMCs. The data were produced on an Illumina NovaSeq 6000. TCRalpha and TCRbeta cDNA libraries were constructed by 5'RACE with constant-segment primers, with sample barcodes and unique molecular identifiers being introduced. RNA was extracted from every sample with Trizol reagent. Amplification of the libraries took two PCR steps, and the second step added a second sample barcode plus Illumina TruSeq adapters. Sequencing of libraries was performed on an Illumina NovaSeq with 2 x 150 bp paired-end reads. In the paper's pipeline: With migec v1.2.7, reads were demultiplexed and then collapsed into UMI-guided consensus sequences. Using mixcr v2.1.11, UMI consensuses were aligned to TRA and TRB V and J templates and then assembled into clonotypes. A clonotype was counted as expanded or contracted only if both edgeR and NoisET called the change significant, with noise models trained on biological replicates. For edgeR calls, a false discovery rate-adjusted p below 0.01 and a log2 fold-change threshold of 1 were applied. As an exploratory analysis of dynamics, PCA with hierarchical clustering was applied to max-normalized trajectories of the 1000 most abundant clonotypes. Separately sequenced CD4+ and CD8+ repertoires were used to assign the CD4 or CD8 phenotype of responding clones. TCRdb passed the public sequencing reads through fastp at Q25 and MiXCR, retaining productive beta sequences. A single entry per CDR3 protein holds the most common genes and DNA from its merged rows. These V and J calls derive from TCRdb rather than the authors' analysis. The table for this sample lists more than 250,000 distinct CDR3 sequences; 15% to 20% of them were counted only once. Together, the top ten hold roughly 23% of the sample.

Trimming takes 5 bases from V and 2 bases from J, and the germline ends sit 12 bases apart. From the cysteine up to the phenylalanine, the CDR3 has a length of 14 residues. The retained sequence is limited to the CDR3, 42 bases, with the frame set at the first base. According to the germline V gene, CDR1 reads MGHRA and CDR2 reads YSYEKL. The receptor's source is a man younger than 30 who had mild COVID-19 (a few samples of this study predate the infection). The sample titles of this study are shuffled in the database, so cell type and time point are left out; the donor was told from shared clones. Sequenced input: PBMCs or a T cell subset sorted from them (not recorded which). The sequence is built from TRBV4-1 and TRBJ1-1, with a tentative D gene TRBD1 over 5 matching bases. The CDR3 has the sequence CASSDIRDNTEAFF. The nucleotide sequence is given as TGCGCCAGCAGCGATATCCGGGACAACACTGAAGCTTTCTTT.